These 21 T cell receptor beta chains were sequenced from one sample in a study of cytomegalovirus exposure and HLA in healthy donors (dated 2017 in TCRdb). Libraries were made using the immunoSEQ multiplex PCR assay. The multiplex PCR relied on a mix of 60 forward primers for TCR Vbeta segments and 13 reverse primers for TCR Jbeta segments. In TCRdb, the immuneACCESS table is reduced to in-frame sequences with V and J assigned. These tables do not hold every clone; where another copy was compared, an unresolved V gene accounts for under half, and the others remain unexplained. For this sample the table gives about 150,000 clones, of which 9.7% were detected only once. The ten most abundant clones make up less than 2% of the sample. Material: PBMCs. The receptors come from a man in his fifties or sixties in good health and CMV-seronegative.

This clone was counted between two and nine times. The chain joins TRBV28 to TRBJ1-2; D uncertain. The V end was cut by 5 bases, the J end by 2 bases, with 15 bases between. The CDR3 extends over 15 amino acids. Germline V CDR1 and CDR2: MDHEN, SYDVKM. The CDR3: CASSPIRTPNYGYTF. The CDR3 nucleotides are TGTGCCAGCAGTCCCATCCGGACTCCGAACTATGGCTACACCTTC.

This clone was found many times. The chain employs TRBV5-5 and TRBJ2-7; 8 nucleotides match TRBD1. J lost 3 bases, V lost 3 bases, and 8 bases had no gene match. CDR3 size: 15 residues. Germline CDR1 and CDR2: SGHKS and YYEKEE (reference sequence). CDR3 loop: CASSSPGGSNYEQYF. CDR3 DNA sequence: TGTGCCAGCAGCTCCCCAGGGGGCTCCAACTACGAGCAGTACTTC. Drawing the rest from reference TRBV5-5 and TRBJ2-7, the complete variable domain is DAGVTQSPTHLIKTRGQQVTLRCSPISGHKSVSWYQQVLGQGPQFIFQYYEKEERGRGNFPDRFSARQFPNYSSELNVNALLLGDSALYLCASSSPGGSNYEQYFGPGTRLTVT.

This clone has more than one count but fewer than ten. The chain carries TRBV19 and TRBJ2-7, with TRBD1 identical over 11 bases. There are 15 residues in the CDR3. Trimming at V came to 5 bases and at J to 4 bases, leaving 7 bases not matched to a gene. Germline V lookup: CDR1 LNHDA, CDR2 SQIVND (reference sequence). CDR3 amino acids: CASSFSRDRGYEQYF. The DNA for the CDR3 is TGTGCCAGTAGTTTCTCCCGGGACAGGGGGTACGAGCAGTACTTC.

This clone was seen a few times. The rearrangement joins TRBV30 to TRBJ2-7, with unresolved D. V dropped 4 bases and J dropped 5 bases, with 18 bases sitting between them. Germline V gene sequence: CDR1 GTSNPN, CDR2 SVGIG (reference sequence). The CDR3 has 14 amino acids. The CDR3 sequence: CAWIYATHYDEQYF. DNA for the CDR3: TGTGCCTGGATCTACGCGACCCACTACGACGAGCAGTACTTC.

Only a few counts were recorded for this clone. J is TRBJ2-3 and V is TRBV9; 8 bases line up with TRBD2. The length of the CDR3 is 16 residues. CDR1 and CDR2 from the germline V gene are SGDLS and YYNGEE. Losses at the gene ends were 0 bases for V and 3 bases for J; bases not matched to a gene: 6. DNA of the CDR3: TGTGCCAGCAGCGTAGGAACTAGCGGACCGACAGATACGCAGTATTTT. It codes for CASSVGTSGPTDTQYF.

This clone was recorded a few times. The CDR3 loop reads CASSQDLTDTQYF. CDR3 in DNA: TGTGCCAGCAGCCAAGATCTGACAGATACGCAGTATTTT. The chain carries TRBV14 and TRBJ2-3; D is ambiguous. Germline V lookup: CDR1 SGHDN, CDR2 FVKESK. The germline V and J ends were trimmed by 0 bases and 3 bases, with 4 bases remaining between them. This CDR3 spans 13 amino acids.

The chain is built from TRBV6-1 and TRBJ2-5, with TRBD2 matching over 10 bases. The J call is uncertain, as TRBJ2-7 better fits the DNA end. The germline gives CDR1 MNHNS, CDR2 SASEGT. This CDR3 comprises 13 residues. The CDR3 DNA sequence: TGTGCCAGCACACTAGCGGGGTTGCGCGAGCAGTACTTC. Translated, it gives CASTLAGLREQYF.

This clone was counted only a few times. This chain uses TRBV10-3 with TRBJ2-5, with 16 bases that match TRBD2. The CDR3 loop spans 15 amino acids. After removal of 6 bases from V and 3 bases from J, the junction contained 1 base not matched to a gene. Germline CDR1 reads ENHRY; CDR2 reads SYGVKD. The CDR3 reads CAIRGTSGREETQYF. CDR3 DNA: TGTGCCATCAGAGGGACTAGCGGGAGGGAAGAGACCCAGTACTTC.

The J gene is TRBJ2-3, the V gene TRBV4-2; TRBD2 is a possible D gene (5 bases). Germline V CDR1 and CDR2: LGHNA, YNFKEQ. Trimming pared 1 base from V and 6 bases from J, leaving 20 bases between. This CDR3 has 17 residues. CDR3: CASSQGKDFGIGDTQYF. CDR3 DNA sequence: TGTGCCAGCAGCCAAGGGAAGGACTTCGGGATCGGGGATACGCAGTATTTT.

The chain carries TRBV4-1 and TRBJ2-1; TRBD2 matches 10 bases. Germline assignment: CDR1 MGHRA and CDR2 YSYEKL. With V trimmed by 0 bases and J by 5 bases, 10 bases remained unmatched. CDR3 length equals 18 residues. The CDR3 DNA sequence: TGCGCCAGCAGCCAAGATCTTTTGGGACTAGCGTTAGACAATGAGCAGTTCTTC. Encoded protein: CASSQDLLGLALDNEQFF.

This chain uses TRBV7-3 with TRBJ2-1; 10 positions agree with TRBD2. Trimming cost V 3 bases and J 7 bases; bases outside gene matches: 9. The CDR3 runs to 16 residues. The V gene's germline CDR1 is SGHTA and CDR2 FQGTGA. The CDR3 is CASSLVAGGAGNEQFF. For the CDR3, the DNA is TGTGCCAGCAGCTTGGTAGCGGGGGGCGCGGGGAATGAGCAGTTCTTC. Using reference TRBV7-3 and TRBJ2-1 for the parts outside the CDR3, the full variable domain is GAGVSQTPSNKVTEKGKYVELRCDPISGHTALYWYRQSLGQGPEFLIYFQGTGAADDSGLPNDRFFAVRPEGSVSTLKIQRTERGDSAVYLCASSLVAGGAGNEQFFGPGTRLTVL.

The chain joins TRBV7-9 to TRBJ2-3, with D possibly matching TRBD1 (6 bases). Looked up from germline, CDR1 is SEHNR and CDR2 is FQNEAQ (reference sequence). The ends were cut back, 5 bases at V and 6 bases at J, with 12 bases in the middle. The length of the CDR3 is 13 residues. The chain's CDR3 is CASSANRVDTQYF. The CDR3 DNA reads TGTGCCAGCAGCGCCAACAGGGTCGATACGCAGTATTTT.

This clone has more than one count but fewer than ten. The chain carries TRBV6-1 and TRBJ2-2; the D gene is possibly TRBD2 (6 bases). This CDR3 is built from 16 residues. The germline CDR1 and CDR2 sequences are MNHNS and SASEGT. Trimming cost V 1 base and J 5 bases, with 14 bases left between them. The CDR3, as DNA: TGTGCCAGCAGTGAAGGCGGGGATCGGGAAACCGGGGAGCTGTTTTTT. Translated, it gives CASSEGGDRETGELFF.

The chain recombines TRBV5-1 with TRBJ1-1; perhaps TRBD1 as D (6 bases). Germline CDR1 is SGHRS and CDR2 is YFSETQ. This CDR3 has 15 residues. V lost 2 bases and J lost 5, with 16 bases in between. The DNA for the CDR3 is TGCGCCAGCAGCTTAAAGGGGGAAGGAAATACTGAAGCTTTCTTT. Its translation is CASSLKGEGNTEAFF.

This clone was observed a handful of times. J is TRBJ2-7 and V is TRBV27, with a tentative D call TRBD1 (6 bases). Looked up from germline, CDR1 is MNHEY and CDR2 is SMNVEV (reference sequence). The ends were cut back, 1 base at V and 5 bases at J, with 18 bases in the middle. The CDR3 sequence is 16 residues long. Here the CDR3 reads CASSLFGGAFRDEQYF. CDR3 nucleotides: TGTGCCAGCAGTTTATTTGGGGGCGCCTTTAGGGACGAGCAGTACTTC.

The chain joins TRBV7-2 to TRBJ1-2; no clear D. Germline-derived CDR1 and CDR2 are SGHTA and FQGNSA. Trimming took 5 bases from V and 9 from J, leaving 16 bases between them. This CDR3 region has 13 residues. The CDR3 loop is CASSHPTSDSYTF. DNA of the CDR3: TGTGCCAGCAGCCACCCCACATCTGACAGCTACACCTTC.

This clone has a handful of counts. The CDR3 region is CASSSSGVLTDTQYF. The CDR3 coding sequence is TGCGCCAGCAGCTCTAGCGGGGTCCTCACAGATACGCAGTATTTT. The chain is built from TRBV5-1 and TRBJ2-3; 9 bases agree with TRBD2. Germline lookup yields CDR1 SGHRS and CDR2 YFSETQ. The trim removed 3 bases at V and 2 bases at J, leaving 4 bases unmatched. The CDR3 is made up of 15 amino acids.

This clone was observed a handful of times. The CDR3 DNA reads TGTGCCAGCAGCTTTGGACAGGGGGTCGGTGGCTACACCTTC. Its translation: CASSFGQGVGGYTF. The J gene is TRBJ1-2, the V gene TRBV11-2; TRBD1 matches 10 bases. CDR3 length: 14 amino acids. V lost 3 bases and J lost 7; bases outside the gene matches: 5. CDR1 and CDR2 from the germline V gene are SGHAT and FQNNGV.

This clone was picked up a small number of times. The rearrangement joins TRBV6-1 to TRBJ2-2, with 7 positions matching TRBD1. Germline CDR1 and CDR2: MNHNS and SASEGT. V shed 6 bases and J 5 bases; nucleotides not matched to a gene: 6. The CDR3 is 14 amino acids. The CDR3 loop reads CASRGGARTGELFF. CDR3 nucleotides: TGTGCCAGCAGAGGGGGCGCGAGGACCGGGGAGCTGTTTTTT.

In this sample, this clone turned up a few times. The chain recombines TRBV7-9 with TRBJ2-2, with 7 bases lining up with TRBD1. With V trimmed by 5 bases and J by 2 bases, 5 bases remained unmatched. The CDR3 covers 15 residues. The germline CDR1 and CDR2 sequences are SEHNR and FQNEAQ (reference sequence). For the CDR3, the DNA is TGTGCCAGCAGCCTAACAGGGGCTAACACCGGGGAGCTGTTTTTT. Protein sequence: CASSLTGANTGELFF. Together with reference TRBV7-9 and TRBJ2-2, the CDR3 gives the full variable domain: DTGVSQNPRHKITKRGQNVTFRCDPISEHNRLYWYRQTLGQGPEFLTYFQNEAQLEKSRLLSDRFSAERPKGSFSTLEIQRTEQGDSAMYLCASSLTGANTGELFFGEGSRLTVL.

This clone was recorded a few times. V gene TRBV2 combines with J gene TRBJ2-5, with D maybe TRBD1 (5 bases). CDR1 and CDR2 (germline): SNHLY, FYNNEI. Trimming took 4 bases from V and 2 from J, leaving 11 bases between them. CDR3 size: 14 residues. CDR3 protein: CASSAGRAQETQYF. The CDR3 DNA reads TGTGCCAGCAGTGCTGGCAGGGCACAAGAGACCCAGTACTTC.